This TCR beta chain came from a study of T cells expressing NK-cell markers (dated by TCRdb to 2020 to 2021). A note on the overall study: Eight or nine donors provided sorted CD3+CD56+NKG2C+, CD3+CD56+NKG2C- and CD3+CD56-NKG2C+ T-cell subsets, whose TCR beta-chain repertoires were profiled. Illumina HiSeq 2000/2500, MiSeq or NextSeq was used to sequence libraries as 2 x 150 bp reads. Of the eight sequenced donors, seven were found to be HCMV-seropositive and one was found to be HCMV-seronegative. All eight donors whose samples were sequenced were randomly selected healthy volunteers, three of them men and five women. What the work shows at the level of the full study, not this receptor alone: It remained unclear whether the expanded NKG2C-expressing T cell clones were specific for HCMV antigens. In six donors, the dominant CD3+CD56+NKG2C+ clonotypes were among the top 10 CD8+ clonotypes and accounted for roughly 1.0-8% of CD8+ T cells. Those dominant clonotypes were again the most abundant among CD3+CD56-NKG2C+ cells in four donors, at about 28.3-65%.

HCMV serostatus was determined by detecting HCMV-specific IgG in serum with a commercial ELISA kit. Ficoll density gradient centrifugation was used to isolate peripheral blood mononuclear cells from blood. Remarks on this clonotype: Its recognized antigen is unknown.

Sequencer: Illumina HiSeq 2000. The TCR beta cDNA libraries were made using 5'RACE template switching, a step that added both a universal primer site and unique molecular identifiers. Synthesis of cDNA was primed from the TCR beta constant segment and was followed by two consecutive PCR amplification steps. As for the original processing: MIGEC handled demultiplexing of the reads and grouping by UMI, while MiTCR was used to assemble and quantify clonotypes. To exclude erroneous sequences, any TCR cDNA sequence not supported by at least two reads was discarded. The tcR package was used for downstream repertoire analysis, with clonotypes matched between fractions based on CDR3 nucleotide sequence plus V segment. VDJmatch was used to annotate antigen specificity against VDJdb, with one amino acid substitution allowed in CDR3. TCRdb reprocessed the public reads and reports one entry per CDR3 protein sequence, without DNA. Here the V and J calls rest on TCRdb's processing, not on the authors' analysis. The sample's records list about 160,000 distinct CDR3 sequences. Less than 20% of the sample rests with the top ten.

Including the terminal cysteine and phenylalanine, the CDR3 comprises 13 residues. Only the protein sequence is given. The germline V gene provides CDR1 SGHDT and CDR2 YYEEEE. The chain was built from TRBV5-6 and TRBJ2-7; TCRdb's assignment of TRBD1 cannot be checked, as there is no DNA. The sequence was obtained from a woman between 18 and 70 years old in good health. Sequences were obtained from blood T cells: a sorted CD56 or NKG2C T cell subset, CD4+ or CD8+ T cells, or bulk PBMC T cells (not recorded which). The CDR3 protein is CASSRLLTYEQYF.